This TCR beta chain was sequenced during a study of CXCR3-negative and CXCR3-positive naive CD8 T cells. On the study more broadly: The libraries yielded 130 million or so TRB reads, about 1.5 +/- 0.3 million each. Broader study findings: TRBV-TRBJ usage was alike in naive CXCR3-negative and CXCR3-positive cells but differed in memory cells. Diversity in memory CD8+ cells fell much lower than the comparably high levels seen in both naive subsets. CXCR3-positive naive cells had more hydrophobic TRB CDR3s than CXCR3-negative naive cells.

The CDR3 spans 14 residues. The sorting of each CD8+ T cell subset was done in triplicate, at 250,000 to 300,000 cells each. cDNA libraries for TRB were generated by 5' RACE incorporating UMI labels. TCRdb reprocessed the 5' RACE reads and stores each CDR3 protein as one record, lacking DNA. With some 120,000 distinct CDR3 sequences in the sample, the ten largest clones hold roughly 0.59%. Worth noting for this clonotype: As yet, its antigen is unknown.

This receptor was taken from a human donor in good health. Some clones in this sample may be carry-over from other donors' samples. Sequencing was carried out using naive CXCR3+ CD8+ T cells from blood. Subset: CD45RO-CCR7+CD27+CD95- naive CD8+ T cells expressing CXCR3 (TNR3+). The rearrangement uses TRBV12-3 or TRBV12-4 and TRBJ2-5. The CDR3 loop is CASSLSPVGETQYF.